A single sample is the source of the 5 T cell receptor beta chains below, sequenced in a study of blood T cell repertoires in COVID-19 (dated by TCRdb to the early 2020s). Libraries were built with the immunoSEQ multiplex PCR assay. Imported from immuneACCESS, the table was reduced by TCRdb to in-frame sequences with V and J called. These copies leave out some clones; in studies compared against another copy, an unresolved V gene accounts for under half, and the cause of the remainder is not known. In this sample the table shows about 75,000 clones, 84% of which occur a single time. The ten largest clones take up about a fifth of the sample. Specimen: peripheral blood. The receptor set was obtained from a woman between 45 and 60 years old with acute or convalescent COVID-19.

V usage is TRBV5-4 and J usage is TRBJ2-7; TRBD2 might be the D (6 bases). The CDR3 is 19 amino acids. Trimming left V 1 base short and J 3 bases short, with 26 bases between. In germline, CDR1 is SGHNT, CDR2 YYREEE (reference sequence). The CDR3 DNA follows: TGTGCCAGCAGCTTGATTAGGAGCGTAGGCGGGGCCCTAAACTACGAGCAGTACTTC. It translates to CASSLIRSVGGALNYEQYF. The whole variable domain, filled in from reference TRBV5-4 and TRBJ2-7, reads ETGVTQSPTHLIKTRGQQVTLRCSSQSGHNTVSWYQQALGQGPQFIFQYYREEENGRGNFPPRFSGLQFPNYSSELNVNALELDDSALYLCASSLIRSVGGALNYEQYFGPGTRLTVT.

There are a few counts of this clone. The chain employs TRBV9 and TRBJ1-6; D is perhaps TRBD1 (6 bases). The CDR3 loop spans 15 amino acids. The germline gives CDR1 SGDLS, CDR2 YYNGEE. Trimming cost V 3 bases and J 11 bases, with 18 bases left between them. In DNA, the CDR3 is TGTGCCAGCAGCGATGACAGGTCCTTGGGTACACCCCTCCACTTT. Its translation is CASSDDRSLGTPLHF.

This chain uses TRBV9 with TRBJ2-7; 10 nucleotides match TRBD2. Losses at the gene ends were 4 bases for V and 2 bases for J; bases not matched to a gene: 9. CDR1 is SGDLS, CDR2 YYNGEE, per germline. The CDR3 is 16 residues long. For the CDR3, the DNA is TGTGCCAGCAGCCCCCGTCCAAGCGGGGGGGCCTACGAGCAGTACTTC. This sequence encodes CASSPRPSGGAYEQYF.

V gene TRBV9 combines with J gene TRBJ1-1; TRBD1 agrees at 7 bases. The V gene end was trimmed by 3 bases and the J gene end by 5 bases; junction bases not matched to a gene: 13. Germline V gene sequence: CDR1 SGDLS, CDR2 YYNGEE. The CDR3 contains 16 residues. CDR3 residues: CASSGVQGPQLTEAFF. The CDR3, as DNA: TGTGCCAGCAGCGGGGTACAGGGGCCGCAGTTGACTGAAGCTTTCTTT. The full variable domain, in which reference TRBV9 and TRBJ1-1 provide the parts outside the CDR3, is DSGVTQTPKHLITATGQRVTLRCSPRSGDLSVYWYQQSLDQGLQFLIQYYNGEERAKGNILERFSAQQFPDLHSELNLSSLELGDSALYFCASSGVQGPQLTEAFFGQGTRLTVV.

This clone was found once. The rearrangement joins TRBV19 to TRBJ2-7; 8 nucleotides align to TRBD2. The V gene's germline CDR1 is LNHDA and CDR2 SQIVND (reference sequence). This CDR3 comprises 12 residues. Trimming at V came to 5 bases and at J to 9 bases, leaving 6 bases not matched to a gene. The CDR3 coding sequence is TGTGCCAGTAGTCCTCGGGGGGGAAGGCAGTACTTC. Translated, it gives CASSPRGGRQYF.